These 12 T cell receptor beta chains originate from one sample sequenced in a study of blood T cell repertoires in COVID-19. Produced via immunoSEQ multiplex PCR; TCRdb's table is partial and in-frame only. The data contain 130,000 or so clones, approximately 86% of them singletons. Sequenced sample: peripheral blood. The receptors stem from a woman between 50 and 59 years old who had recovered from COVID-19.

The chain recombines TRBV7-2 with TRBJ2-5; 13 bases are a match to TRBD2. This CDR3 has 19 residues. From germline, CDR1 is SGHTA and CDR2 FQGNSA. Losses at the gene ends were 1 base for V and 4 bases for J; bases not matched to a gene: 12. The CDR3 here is CASSLGRLAGGSSLETQYF. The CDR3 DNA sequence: TGTGCCAGCAGCTTAGGCAGACTAGCGGGGGGATCGAGTTTAGAGACCCAGTACTTC.

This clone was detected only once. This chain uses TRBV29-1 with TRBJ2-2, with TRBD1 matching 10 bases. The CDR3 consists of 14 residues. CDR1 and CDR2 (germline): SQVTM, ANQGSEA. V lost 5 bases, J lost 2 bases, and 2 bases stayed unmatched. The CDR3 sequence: CSVRDRGNTGELFF. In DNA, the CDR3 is TGCAGCGTTCGGGACAGGGGAAACACCGGGGAGCTGTTTTTT.

CDR3 coding DNA: TGCAGTGCTAGTGGGCAGGGTGGGTCAGCTAATGAAAAACTGTTTTTT. This translates into CSASGQGGSANEKLFF. The chain combines TRBV20-1 with TRBJ1-4; possibly TRBD1 for D (5 bases). The V and J ends lost 3 bases and 3 bases respectively, with 17 bases between them. This CDR3 has 16 amino acids. Germline V gene data show CDR1 as DFQATT and CDR2 as SNEGSKA (reference sequence).

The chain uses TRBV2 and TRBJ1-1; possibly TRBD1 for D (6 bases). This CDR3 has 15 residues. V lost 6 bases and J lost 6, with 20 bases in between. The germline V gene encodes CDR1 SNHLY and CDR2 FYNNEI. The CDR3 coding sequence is TGTGCCAGCAGGATTCAGGGGAAACGATTGTCTGAAGCTTTCTTT. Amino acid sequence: CASRIQGKRLSEAFF.

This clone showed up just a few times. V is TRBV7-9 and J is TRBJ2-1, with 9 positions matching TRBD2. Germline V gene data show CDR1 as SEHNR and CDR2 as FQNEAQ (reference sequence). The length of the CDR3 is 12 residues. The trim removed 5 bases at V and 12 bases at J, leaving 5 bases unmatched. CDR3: CASSPPGLAQFF. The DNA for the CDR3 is TGTGCCAGCAGCCCCCCGGGACTAGCGCAGTTCTTC.

The CDR3 spells CSATGYYEQYF. Written as DNA, the CDR3 is TGCAGTGCTACAGGGTACTACGAGCAGTACTTC. This sequence joins TRBV20-1 and TRBJ2-7; TRBD1 is a possible D gene (5 bases). The ends were cut back, 4 bases at V and 3 bases at J, with 7 bases in the middle. CDR3 size: 11 residues. Germline CDR1 DFQATT, CDR2 SNEGSKA (reference sequence).

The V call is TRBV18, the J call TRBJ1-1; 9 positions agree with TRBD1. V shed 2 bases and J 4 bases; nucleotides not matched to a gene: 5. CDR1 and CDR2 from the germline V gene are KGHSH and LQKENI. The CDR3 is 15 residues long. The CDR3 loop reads CASSPDRGRSTEAFF. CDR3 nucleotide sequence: TGTGCCAGCTCACCAGACAGGGGGAGGTCCACTGAAGCTTTCTTT. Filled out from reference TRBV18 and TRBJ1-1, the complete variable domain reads NAGVMQNPRHLVRRRGQEARLRCSPMKGHSHVYWYRQLPEEGLKFMVYLQKENIIDESGMPKERFSAEFPKEGPSILRIQQVVRGDSAAYFCASSPDRGRSTEAFFGQGTRLTVV.

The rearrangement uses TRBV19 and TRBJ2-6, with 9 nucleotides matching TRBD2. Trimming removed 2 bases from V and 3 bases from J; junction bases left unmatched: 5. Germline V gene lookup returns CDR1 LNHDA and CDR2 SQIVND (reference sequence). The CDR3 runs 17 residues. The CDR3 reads CASSILSGRVGANVLTF. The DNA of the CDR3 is TGTGCCAGTAGTATACTTAGCGGGAGAGTTGGGGCCAACGTCCTGACTTTC.

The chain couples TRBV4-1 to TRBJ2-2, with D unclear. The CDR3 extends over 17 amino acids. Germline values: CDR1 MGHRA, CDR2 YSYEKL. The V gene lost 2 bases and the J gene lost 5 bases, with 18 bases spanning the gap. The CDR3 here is CASSQRVLVERTGELFF. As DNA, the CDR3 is TGCGCCAGCAGCCAACGCGTTCTAGTAGAGAGGACCGGGGAGCTGTTTTTT.

CDR3 DNA sequence: TGTGCCAGCAGTGAACAGGGGGCAGTTGGCTACACCTTC. It encodes CASSEQGAVGYTF. The chain uses TRBV2 and TRBJ1-2, with TRBD1 identical over 8 bases. This CDR3 is built from 13 residues. Losses at the gene ends were 2 bases for V and 7 bases for J; bases not matched to a gene: 3. CDR1 and CDR2 (germline): SNHLY, FYNNEI. Together with reference TRBV2 and TRBJ1-2, the CDR3 gives the full variable domain: EPEVTQTPSHQVTQMGQEVILRCVPISNHLYFYWYRQILGQKVEFLVSFYNNEISEKSEIFDDQFSVERPDGSNFTLKIRSTKLEDSAMYFCASSEQGAVGYTFGSGTRLTVV.

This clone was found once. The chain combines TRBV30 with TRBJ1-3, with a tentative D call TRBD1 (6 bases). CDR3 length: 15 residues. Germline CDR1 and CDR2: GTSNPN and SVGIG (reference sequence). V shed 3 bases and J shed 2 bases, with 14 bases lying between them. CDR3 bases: TGTGCCTGGAGCCCCGACAGGTCCGCTGGAAACACCATATATTTT. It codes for CAWSPDRSAGNTIYF.

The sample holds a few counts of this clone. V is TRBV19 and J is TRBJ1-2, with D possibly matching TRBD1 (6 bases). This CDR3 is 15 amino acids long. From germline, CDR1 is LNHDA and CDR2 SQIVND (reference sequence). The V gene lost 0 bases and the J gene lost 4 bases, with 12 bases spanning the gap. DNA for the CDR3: TGTGCCAGTAGTATAGATACCACAGGGTTCTATGGCTACACCTTC. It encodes CASSIDTTGFYGYTF.